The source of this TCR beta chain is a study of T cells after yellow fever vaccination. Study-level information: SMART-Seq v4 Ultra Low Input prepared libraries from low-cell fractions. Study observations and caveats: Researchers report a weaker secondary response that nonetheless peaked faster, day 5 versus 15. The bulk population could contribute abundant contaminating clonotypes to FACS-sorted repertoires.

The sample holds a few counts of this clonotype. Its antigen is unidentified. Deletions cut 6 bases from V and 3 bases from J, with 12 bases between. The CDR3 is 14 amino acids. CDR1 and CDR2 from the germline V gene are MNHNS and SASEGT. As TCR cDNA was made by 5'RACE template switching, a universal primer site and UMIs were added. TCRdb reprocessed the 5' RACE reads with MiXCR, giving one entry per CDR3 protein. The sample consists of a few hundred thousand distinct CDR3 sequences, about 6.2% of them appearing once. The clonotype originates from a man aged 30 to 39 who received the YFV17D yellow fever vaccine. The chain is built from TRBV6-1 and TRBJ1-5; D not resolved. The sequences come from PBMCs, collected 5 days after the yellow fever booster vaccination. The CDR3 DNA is TGTGCCAGCAGCCGGCCAGGTTACAATCAGCCCCAGCATTTT. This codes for CASSRPGYNQPQHF.